The next 2 T cell receptor beta chains were all read from a single sample in a study of CD4 T cells in relation to SARS-CoV-2 and coronaviruses. The data were produced by immunoSEQ multiplex PCR, yet TCRdb's version contains in-frame clones alone and is incomplete. The data show about 38,000 clones, around 89% seen once. Sequencing input: memory CD4+ T cells from PBMCs. These receptors came from an adult with COVID-19.

V and J are TRBV19 and TRBJ2-7; D might be TRBD2 (5 bases). Trimming took 8 bases from V and 3 from J, leaving 14 bases between them. This CDR3 has 13 amino acids. CDR1 is LNHDA and CDR2 is SQIVND in the germline V gene (reference sequence). CDR3 in DNA: TGTGCCAGTGCGAGAGGCCGGGGCTACGAGCAGTACTTC. Its translation is CASARGRGYEQYF.

The chain uses TRBV4-2 and TRBJ2-5; 11 bases map to TRBD2. There are 15 residues in the CDR3. Trimming removed 0 bases from V and 5 bases from J; junction bases left unmatched: 2. The V gene's germline CDR1 is LGHNA and CDR2 YNFKEQ. CDR3 sequence: CASSQDSGGAETQYF. The CDR3 bases are TGTGCCAGCAGCCAAGATAGCGGGGGGGCCGAGACCCAGTACTTC.